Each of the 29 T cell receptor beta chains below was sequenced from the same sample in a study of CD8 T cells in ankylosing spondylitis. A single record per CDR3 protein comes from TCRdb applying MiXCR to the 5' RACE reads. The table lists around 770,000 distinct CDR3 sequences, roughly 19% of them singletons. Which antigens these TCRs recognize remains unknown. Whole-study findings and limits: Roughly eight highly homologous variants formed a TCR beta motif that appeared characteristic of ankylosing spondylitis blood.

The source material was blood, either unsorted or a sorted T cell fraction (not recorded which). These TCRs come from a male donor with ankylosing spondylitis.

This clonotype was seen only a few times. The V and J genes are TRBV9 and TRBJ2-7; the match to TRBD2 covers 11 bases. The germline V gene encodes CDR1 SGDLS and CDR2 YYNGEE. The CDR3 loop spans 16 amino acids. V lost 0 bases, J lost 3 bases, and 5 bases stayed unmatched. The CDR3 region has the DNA TGTGCCAGCAGCGTAGGGGCCGGACTAGCGGGCTACGAGCAGTACTTC. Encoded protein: CASSVGAGLAGYEQYF.

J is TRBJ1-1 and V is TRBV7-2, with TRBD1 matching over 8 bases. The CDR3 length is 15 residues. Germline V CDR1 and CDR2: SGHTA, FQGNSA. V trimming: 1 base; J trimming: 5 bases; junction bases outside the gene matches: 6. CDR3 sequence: CASSLVGRGLTEAFF. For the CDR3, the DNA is TGTGCCAGCAGCTTAGTGGGCAGGGGGCTGACTGAAGCTTTCTTT.

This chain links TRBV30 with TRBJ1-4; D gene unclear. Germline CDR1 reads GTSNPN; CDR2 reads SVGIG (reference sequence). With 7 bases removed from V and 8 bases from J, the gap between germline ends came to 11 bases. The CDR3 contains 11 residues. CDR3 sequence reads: CAYRVREKLFF. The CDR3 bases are TGTGCCTATAGGGTGAGAGAAAAACTGTTTTTT.

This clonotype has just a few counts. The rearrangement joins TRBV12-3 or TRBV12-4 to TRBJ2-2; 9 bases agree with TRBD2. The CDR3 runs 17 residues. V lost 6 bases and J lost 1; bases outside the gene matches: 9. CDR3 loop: CASRVAGVVGNTGELFF. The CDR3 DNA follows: TGTGCCAGCAGGGTAGCGGGAGTGGTCGGGAACACCGGGGAGCTGTTTTTT.

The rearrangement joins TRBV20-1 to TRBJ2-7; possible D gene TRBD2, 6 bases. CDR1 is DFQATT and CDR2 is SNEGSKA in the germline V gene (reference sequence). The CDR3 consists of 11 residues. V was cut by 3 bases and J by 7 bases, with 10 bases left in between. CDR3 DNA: TGCAGTGCTAGTACCGCGGGGGAGCAGTACTTC. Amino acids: CSASTAGEQYF.

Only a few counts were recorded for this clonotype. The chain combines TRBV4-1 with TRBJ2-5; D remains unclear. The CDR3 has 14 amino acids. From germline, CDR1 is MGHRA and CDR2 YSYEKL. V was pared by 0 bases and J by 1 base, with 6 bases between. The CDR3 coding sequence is TGCGCCAGCAGCCAAGATTACTTCCAAGAGACCCAGTACTTC. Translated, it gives CASSQDYFQETQYF.

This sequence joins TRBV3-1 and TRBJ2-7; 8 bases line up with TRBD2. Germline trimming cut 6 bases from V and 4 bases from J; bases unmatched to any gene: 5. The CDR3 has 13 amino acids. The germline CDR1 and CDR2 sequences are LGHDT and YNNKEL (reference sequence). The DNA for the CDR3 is TGTGCCAGCAGTCGGGAGGGGCTATACGAGCAGTACTTC. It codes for CASSREGLYEQYF.

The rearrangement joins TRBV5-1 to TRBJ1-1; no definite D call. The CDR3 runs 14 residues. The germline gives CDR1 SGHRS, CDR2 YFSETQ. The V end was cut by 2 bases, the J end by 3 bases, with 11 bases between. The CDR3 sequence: CASSLSGWDTEAFF. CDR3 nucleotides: TGCGCCAGCAGCTTAAGTGGATGGGACACTGAAGCTTTCTTT.

CDR3 DNA sequence: TGCAGTGCTAGGGAGGGACAGGGGGCTGGGAAAGAGACCCAGTACTTC. Translated, it gives CSAREGQGAGKETQYF. The V and J genes are TRBV20-1 and TRBJ2-5, with 12 bases identical to TRBD1. Germline CDR1 DFQATT, CDR2 SNEGSKA (reference sequence). The CDR3 is made up of 16 amino acids. V was clipped by 3 bases and J by 3 bases; unmatched bases: 8.

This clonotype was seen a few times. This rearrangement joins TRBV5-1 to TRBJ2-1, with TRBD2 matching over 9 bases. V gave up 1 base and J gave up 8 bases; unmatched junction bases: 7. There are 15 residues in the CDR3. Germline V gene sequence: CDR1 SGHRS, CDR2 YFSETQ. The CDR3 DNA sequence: TGCGCCAGCAGCTTGTACGCGGGAGGGGGCTATGAGCAGTTCTTC. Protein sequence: CASSLYAGGGYEQFF.

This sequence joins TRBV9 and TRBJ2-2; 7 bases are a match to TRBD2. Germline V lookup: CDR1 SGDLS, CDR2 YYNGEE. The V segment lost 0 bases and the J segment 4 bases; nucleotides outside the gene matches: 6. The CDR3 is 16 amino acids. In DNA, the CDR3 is TGTGCCAGCAGCGTAGCGGGGGGATCTGCCACCGGGGAGCTGTTTTTT. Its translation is CASSVAGGSATGELFF.

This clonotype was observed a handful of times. This chain's CDR3 is CASSLSGVEQFF. The DNA for the CDR3 is TGTGCCAGCAGCTTGTCAGGGGTCGAGCAGTTCTTC. The V call is TRBV5-5, the J call TRBJ2-1, with D perhaps matching TRBD1 (6 bases). The germline CDR1 and CDR2 sequences are SGHKS and YYEKEE (reference sequence). V was shortened by 1 base and J by 10 bases, with 9 bases between the two germline ends. CDR3 length equals 12 residues.

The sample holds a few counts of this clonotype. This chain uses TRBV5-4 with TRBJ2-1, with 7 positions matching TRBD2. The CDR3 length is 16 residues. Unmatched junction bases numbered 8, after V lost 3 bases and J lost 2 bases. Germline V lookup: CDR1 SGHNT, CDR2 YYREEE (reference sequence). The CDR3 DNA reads TGTGCCAGCAGCTCCAGAAGTAGCGGGCCCTACAATGAGCAGTTCTTC. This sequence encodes CASSSRSSGPYNEQFF.

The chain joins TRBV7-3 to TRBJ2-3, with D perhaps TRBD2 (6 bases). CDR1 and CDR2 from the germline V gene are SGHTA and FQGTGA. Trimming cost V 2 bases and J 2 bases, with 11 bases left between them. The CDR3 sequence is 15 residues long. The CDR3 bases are TGTGCCAGCAGCTTACGGGGGTTGACCACAGATACGCAGTATTTT. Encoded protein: CASSLRGLTTDTQYF. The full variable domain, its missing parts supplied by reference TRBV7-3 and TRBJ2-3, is GAGVSQTPSNKVTEKGKYVELRCDPISGHTALYWYRQSLGQGPEFLIYFQGTGAADDSGLPNDRFFAVRPEGSVSTLKIQRTERGDSAVYLCASSLRGLTTDTQYFGPGTRLTVL.

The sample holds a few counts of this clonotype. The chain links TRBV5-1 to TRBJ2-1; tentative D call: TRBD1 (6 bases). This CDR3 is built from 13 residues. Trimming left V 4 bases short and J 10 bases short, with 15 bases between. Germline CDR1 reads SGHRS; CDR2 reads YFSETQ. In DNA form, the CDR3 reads TGCGCCAGCAGCCGGACAGTACAAGGGGAGCAGTTCTTC. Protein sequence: CASSRTVQGEQFF.

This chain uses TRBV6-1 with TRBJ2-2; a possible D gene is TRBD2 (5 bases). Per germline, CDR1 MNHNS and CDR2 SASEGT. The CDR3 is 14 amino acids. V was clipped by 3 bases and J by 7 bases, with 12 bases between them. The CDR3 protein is CASSDPLAGGELFF. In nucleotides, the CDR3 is TGTGCCAGCAGTGACCCGCTAGCCGGCGGGGAGCTGTTTTTT.

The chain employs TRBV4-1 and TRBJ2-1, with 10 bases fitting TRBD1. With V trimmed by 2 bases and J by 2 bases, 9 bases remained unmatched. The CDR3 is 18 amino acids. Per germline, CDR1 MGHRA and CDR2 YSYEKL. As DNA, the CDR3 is TGCGCCAGCAGCCAAACCCCGGGACAGGGGTCAACCTACAATGAGCAGTTCTTC. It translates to CASSQTPGQGSTYNEQFF.

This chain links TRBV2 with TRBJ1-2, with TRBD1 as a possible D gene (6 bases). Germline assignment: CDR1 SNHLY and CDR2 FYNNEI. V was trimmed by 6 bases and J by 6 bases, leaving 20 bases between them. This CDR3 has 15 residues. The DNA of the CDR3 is TGTGCCAGCAGACTTGACGTTTCAGGGGAGGATGGCTACACCTTC. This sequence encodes CASRLDVSGEDGYTF.

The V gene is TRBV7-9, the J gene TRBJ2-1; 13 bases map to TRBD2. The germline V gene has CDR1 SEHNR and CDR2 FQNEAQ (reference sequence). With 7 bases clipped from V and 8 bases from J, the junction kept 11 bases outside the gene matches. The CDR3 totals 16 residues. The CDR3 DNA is TGTGCCAGCACCTGGACTAGCGGGAGTTCCGGGGATGAGCAGTTCTTC. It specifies CASTWTSGSSGDEQFF.

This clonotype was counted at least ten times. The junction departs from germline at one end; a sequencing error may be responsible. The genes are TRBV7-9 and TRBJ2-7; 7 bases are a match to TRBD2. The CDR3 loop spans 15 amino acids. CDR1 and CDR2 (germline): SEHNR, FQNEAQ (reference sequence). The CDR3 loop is CASSLGGTSSYEQYF. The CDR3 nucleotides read TGCGCCAGCAGCTTGGGGGGGACGAGCTCCTACGAGCAGTACTTC. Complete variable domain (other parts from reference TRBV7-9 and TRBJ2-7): DTGVSQNPRHKITKRGQNVTFRCDPISEHNRLYWYRQTLGQGPEFLTYFQNEAQLEKSRLLSDRFSAERPKGSFSTLEIQRTEQGDSAMYLCASSLGGTSSYEQYFGPGTRLTVT.

CDR3 coding DNA: TGTGCCAGCAGTGTATTTTCCGGGACGTTGAACACTGAAGCTTTCTTT. Encoded protein: CASSVFSGTLNTEAFF. The gene calls are TRBV7-9 and TRBJ1-1, with D possibly being TRBD1 (5 bases). The length of the CDR3 is 16 residues. CDR1 SEHNR and CDR2 FQNEAQ come from the germline V gene (reference sequence). The V end was cut by 6 bases, the J end by 0 bases, with 17 bases between.

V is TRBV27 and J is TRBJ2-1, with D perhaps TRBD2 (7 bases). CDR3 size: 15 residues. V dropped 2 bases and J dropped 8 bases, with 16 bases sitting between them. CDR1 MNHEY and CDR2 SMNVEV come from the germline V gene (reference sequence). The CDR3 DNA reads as TGTGCCAGCAGTTTAGTGGTGGGAGGGGGTGATGAGCAGTTCTTC. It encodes CASSLVVGGGDEQFF.

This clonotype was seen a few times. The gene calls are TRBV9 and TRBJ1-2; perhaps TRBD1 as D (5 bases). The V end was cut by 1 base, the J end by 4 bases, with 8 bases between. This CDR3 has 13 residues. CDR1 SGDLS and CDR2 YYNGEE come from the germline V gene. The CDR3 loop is CASSVSGGYGYTF. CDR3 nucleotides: TGTGCCAGCAGCGTATCCGGGGGCTATGGCTACACCTTC.

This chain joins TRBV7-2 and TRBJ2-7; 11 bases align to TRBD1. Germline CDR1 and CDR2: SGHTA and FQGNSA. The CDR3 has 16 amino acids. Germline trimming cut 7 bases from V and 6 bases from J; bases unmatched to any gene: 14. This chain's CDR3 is CASTPRGGTGGREQYF. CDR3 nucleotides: TGTGCCAGCACCCCCCGGGGGGGGACAGGGGGACGCGAGCAGTACTTC. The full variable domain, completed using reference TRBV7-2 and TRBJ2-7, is GAGVSQSPSNKVTEKGKDVELRCDPISGHTALYWYRQSLGQGLEFLIYFQGNSAPDKSGLPSDRFSAERTGGSVSTLTIQRTQQEDSAVYLCASTPRGGTGGREQYFGPGTRLTVT.

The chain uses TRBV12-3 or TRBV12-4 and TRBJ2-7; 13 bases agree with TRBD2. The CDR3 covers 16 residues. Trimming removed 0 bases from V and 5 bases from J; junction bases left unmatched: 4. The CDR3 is CASSLALTSGRNEQYF. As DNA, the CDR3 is TGTGCCAGCAGTTTAGCCTTGACTAGCGGGAGGAACGAGCAGTACTTC.

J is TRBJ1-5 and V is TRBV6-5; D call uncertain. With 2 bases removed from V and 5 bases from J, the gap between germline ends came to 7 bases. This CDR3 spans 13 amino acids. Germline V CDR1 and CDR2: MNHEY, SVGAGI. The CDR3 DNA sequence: TGTGCCAGCAGTTACGGGGTGTATCAGCCCCAGCATTTT. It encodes CASSYGVYQPQHF.

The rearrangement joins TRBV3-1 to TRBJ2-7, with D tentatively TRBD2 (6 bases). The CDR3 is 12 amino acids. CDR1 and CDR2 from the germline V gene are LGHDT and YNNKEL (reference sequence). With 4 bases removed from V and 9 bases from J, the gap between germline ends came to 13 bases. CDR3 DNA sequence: TGTGCCAGCAGCCCTGGATATAGCGGGCAGTACTTC. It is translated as CASSPGYSGQYF.

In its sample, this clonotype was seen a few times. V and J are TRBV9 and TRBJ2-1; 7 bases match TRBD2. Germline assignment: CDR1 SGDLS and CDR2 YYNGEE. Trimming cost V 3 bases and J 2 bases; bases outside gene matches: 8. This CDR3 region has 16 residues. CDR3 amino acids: CASSAVGGSAYNEQFF. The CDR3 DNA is TGTGCCAGCAGCGCCGTCGGCGGGAGCGCCTACAATGAGCAGTTCTTC.

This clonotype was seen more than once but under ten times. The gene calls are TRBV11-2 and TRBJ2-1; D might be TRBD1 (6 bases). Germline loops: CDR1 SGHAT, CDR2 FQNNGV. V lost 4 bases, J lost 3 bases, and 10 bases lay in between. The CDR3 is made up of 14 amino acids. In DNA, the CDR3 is TGTGCCAGCAGCTGGGGACAAAGCTACAATGAGCAGTTCTTC. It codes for CASSWGQSYNEQFF.